The sequence of this T cell receptor (beta chain) was determined in a study of cytomegalovirus exposure and HLA in healthy donors. Findings of the study overall: The authors enumerated over 150 TCR beta chains as linked to cytomegalovirus. Immune exposure was documented only through CMV serostatus.

This clone was counted between two and nine times. Its matching antigen is unknown. It was with 60 Vbeta and 13 Jbeta primers that the PCR ran. Only in-frame clones appear in the TCRdb table, and some are missing; sequencing was by immunoSEQ multiplex PCR. The table has about 150,000 clones, 75% to 90% seen once. Trimming left V 5 bases short and J 2 bases short, with 18 bases between. The CDR3 consists of 16 residues. Germline CDR1 and CDR2: SEHNR and FQNEAQ (reference sequence). Sequencing was carried out using PBMCs. The sequence was collected from a woman aged 45 to 65 in good health and CMV-seropositive. The genes are TRBV7-9 and TRBJ1-1, with D perhaps TRBD1 (6 bases). CDR3 sequence (DNA): TGTGCCAGCAGCCGTTTCGGGGCAGGGGTAAACACTGAAGCTTTCTTT. It encodes CASSRFGAGVNTEAFF.